These T cell receptor beta chains were read from a single sample in a study of cytomegalovirus exposure and HLA in healthy donors. Sequenced by immunoSEQ multiplex PCR; TCRdb stores in-frame clones only, minus some. The sample has 250,000 to 300,000 clones, just under 85% seen once; the top ten hold about 2%. Input material: PBMCs. Every receptor here comes from a woman aged 40 to 49 in good health and CMV-seropositive. CDR3s include the opening cysteine and the closing phenylalanine or tryptophan. The D gene is left open where the match is weak. Not every row has a clone size; where given, it reads once, few, many or a size class.

>TRBV5-6|.|.|TRBJ2-7
TGTGCCAGCAGCTCTGGGACTGATTACTACGAGCAGTACTTC
CASSSGTDYYEQYF
>TRBV28|.|once|TRBJ1-1
TGTGCCAGCAGTTTATCGGGGGAGAGAGCTTTCTTT
CASSLSGERAFF
>TRBV27|.|.|TRBJ2-7
TGTGCCAGCAGCCGCAGTTACAGGGATTACGAGCAGTACTTC
CASSRSYRDYEQYF
>TRBV19|.|.|TRBJ1-5
TGTGCCAGCCAATCGGGGGGGCAGCCCCAGCATTTT
CASQSGGQPQHF
>TRBV30|.|.|TRBJ2-7
TGTGCCTGGAGTGTAGGTGGGAGGCGCGAGCAGTACTTC
CAWSVGGRREQYF
>TRBV5-4|TRBD2|.|TRBJ2-1
TGTGCCAGCAGCCTGACTAGCGGGCCCGATGAGCAGTTCTTC
CASSLTSGPDEQFF
>TRBV4-3|TRBD2|.|TRBJ2-1
TGCGCCAGCAGCCAAGATTCCGGGAGGGCCTCTAATGAGCAGTTCTTC
CASSQDSGRASNEQFF
>TRBV5-8|.|.|TRBJ1-3
TGTGCCAGCAGCTTGGAGAGGCCGACCTCTGGAAACACCATATATTTT
CASSLERPTSGNTIYF
>TRBV7-2|TRBD1|once|TRBJ2-7
TGTGCCAGCAGCTTATGGACAGGGGACTCCTACGAGCAGTACTTC
CASSLWTGDSYEQYF
>TRBV7-9|TRBD2|.|TRBJ2-7
TGTGCCAGCAGCACCCTAGCGGGAGCCCTCTCCTACGAGCAGTACTTC
CASSTLAGALSYEQYF
>TRBV7-9|.|.|TRBJ2-7
TGTGCCAGCAGCTTAGCGGGAGCCTACGAGCAGTACTTC
CASSLAGAYEQYF
>TRBV5-1|.|.|TRBJ2-3
TGCGCCAGCAGCTTGAGTGGCAGCCCTCTCAGGTGGGATACGCAGTATTTT
CASSLSGSPLRWDTQYF
>TRBV19|TRBD1|.|TRBJ1-5
TGTGCCAGTAGTATAAAGACGGGACAGTCTCTTGTCGGCAATCAGCCCCAGCATTTT
CASSIKTGQSLVGNQPQHF
>TRBV7-2|TRBD2|.|TRBJ2-1
TGTGCCAGCAGCTTAGTGTACGAGACTAGCGGGAAAGCCAATGAGCAGTTCTTC
CASSLVYETSGKANEQFF
>TRBV30|TRBD1|few|TRBJ2-5
TGTGCCTGGAGGACAGGGGGAGAGACCCAGTACTTC
CAWRTGGETQYF
>TRBV5-1|.|.|TRBJ2-7
TGCGCCAGCAGCAGAGAGCCAGGGGAACTCTACGAGCAGTACTTC
CASSREPGELYEQYF